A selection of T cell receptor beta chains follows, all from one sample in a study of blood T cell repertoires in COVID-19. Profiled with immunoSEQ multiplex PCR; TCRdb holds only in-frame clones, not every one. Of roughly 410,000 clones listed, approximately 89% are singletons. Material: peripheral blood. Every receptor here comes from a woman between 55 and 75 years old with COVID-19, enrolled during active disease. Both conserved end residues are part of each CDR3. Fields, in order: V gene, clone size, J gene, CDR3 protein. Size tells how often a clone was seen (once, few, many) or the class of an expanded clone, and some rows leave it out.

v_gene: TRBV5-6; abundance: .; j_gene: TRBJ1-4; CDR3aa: CASSLSYRGWEKLFF
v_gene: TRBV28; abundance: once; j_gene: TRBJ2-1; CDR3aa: CATQGAGGGAVEQFF
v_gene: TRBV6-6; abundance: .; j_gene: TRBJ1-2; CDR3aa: CASSPRVLGGYTF
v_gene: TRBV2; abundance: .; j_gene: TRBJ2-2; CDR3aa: CASSVGANTGELFF
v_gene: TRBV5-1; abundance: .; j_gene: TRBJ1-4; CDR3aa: CASTQGDRDFEKLFF
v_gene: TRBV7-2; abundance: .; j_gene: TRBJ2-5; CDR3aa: CASTLRGGVEAQYF
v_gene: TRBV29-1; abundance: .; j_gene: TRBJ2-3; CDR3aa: CSVERGADTQYF
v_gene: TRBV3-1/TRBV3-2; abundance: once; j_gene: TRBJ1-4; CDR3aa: CATGQSGEKLFF
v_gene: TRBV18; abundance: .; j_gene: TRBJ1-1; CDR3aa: CASSPLLITQGIGTEAFF
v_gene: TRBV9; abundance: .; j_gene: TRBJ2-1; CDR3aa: CASSDRQGYEQFF
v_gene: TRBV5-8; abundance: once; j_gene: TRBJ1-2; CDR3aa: CASSLRSPGYTF
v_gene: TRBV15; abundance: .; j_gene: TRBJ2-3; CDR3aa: CATSYTGTSGATTDTQYF
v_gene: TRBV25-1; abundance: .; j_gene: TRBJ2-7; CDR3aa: CASSERQGAKEQYF
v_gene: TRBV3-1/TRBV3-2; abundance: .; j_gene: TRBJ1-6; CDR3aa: CASSQFHRGLQKDNSPLHF
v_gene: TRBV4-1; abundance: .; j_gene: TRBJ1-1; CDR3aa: CASSLYGGHDTEAFF
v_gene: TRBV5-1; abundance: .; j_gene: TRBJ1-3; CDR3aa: CASSFDNSGNTIYF
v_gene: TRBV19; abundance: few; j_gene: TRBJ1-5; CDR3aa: CASSFRDRGNQPQHF